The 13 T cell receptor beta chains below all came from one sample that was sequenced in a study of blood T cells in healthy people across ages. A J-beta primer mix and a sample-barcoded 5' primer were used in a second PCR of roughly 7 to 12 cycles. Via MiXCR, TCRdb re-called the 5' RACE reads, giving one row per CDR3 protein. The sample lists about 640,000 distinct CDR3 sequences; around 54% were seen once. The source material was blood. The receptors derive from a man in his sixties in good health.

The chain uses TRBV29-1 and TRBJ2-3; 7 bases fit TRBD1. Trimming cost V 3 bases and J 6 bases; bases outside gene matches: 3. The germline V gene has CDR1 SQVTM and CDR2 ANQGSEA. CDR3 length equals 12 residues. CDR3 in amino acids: CSVDDRADTQYF. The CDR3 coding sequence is TGCAGCGTTGACGACAGGGCTGATACGCAGTATTTT.

CDR3 loop: CSVEGGGGQETQYF. The CDR3 DNA follows: TGCAGCGTTGAGGGAGGGGGCGGGCAAGAGACCCAGTACTTC. The chain carries TRBV29-1 and TRBJ2-4; D may be TRBD1 or TRBD2 (7 bases each). The tail of the sequence fits TRBJ2-5 better, so the J call may be wrong. Germline V gene data show CDR1 as SQVTM and CDR2 as ANQGSEA. The CDR3 loop spans 14 amino acids.

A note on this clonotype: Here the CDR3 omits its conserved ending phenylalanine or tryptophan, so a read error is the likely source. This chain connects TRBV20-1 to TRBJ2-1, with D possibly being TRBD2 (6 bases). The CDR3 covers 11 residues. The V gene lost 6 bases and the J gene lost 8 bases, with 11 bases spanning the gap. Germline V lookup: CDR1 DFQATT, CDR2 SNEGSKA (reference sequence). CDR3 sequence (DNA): TGCAGTGCGGGGTGGGGGGATGAGCAGTTCCTC. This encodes CSAGWGDEQFL.

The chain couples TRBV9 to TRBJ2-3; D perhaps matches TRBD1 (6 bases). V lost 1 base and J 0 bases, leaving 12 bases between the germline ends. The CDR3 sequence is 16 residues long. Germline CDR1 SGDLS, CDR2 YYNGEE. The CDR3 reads CASSVLDRPSTDTQYF. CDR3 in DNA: TGTGCCAGCAGCGTACTGGACAGACCCAGCACAGATACGCAGTATTTT.

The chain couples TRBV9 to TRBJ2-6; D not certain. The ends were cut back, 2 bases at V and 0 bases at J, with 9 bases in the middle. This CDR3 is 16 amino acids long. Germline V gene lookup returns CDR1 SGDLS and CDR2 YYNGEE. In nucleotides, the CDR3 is TGTGCCAGCAGCGTGGGTCCACCCTCTGGGGCCAACGTCCTGACTTTC. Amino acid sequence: CASSVGPPSGANVLTF. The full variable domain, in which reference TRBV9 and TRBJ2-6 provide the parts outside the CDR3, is DSGVTQTPKHLITATGQRVTLRCSPRSGDLSVYWYQQSLDQGLQFLIQYYNGEERAKGNILERFSAQQFPDLHSELNLSSLELGDSALYFCASSVGPPSGANVLTFGAGSRLTVL.

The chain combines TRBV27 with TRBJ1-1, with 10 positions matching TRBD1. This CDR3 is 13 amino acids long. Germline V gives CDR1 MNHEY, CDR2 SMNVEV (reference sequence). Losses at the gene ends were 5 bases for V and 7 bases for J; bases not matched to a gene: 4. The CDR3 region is CASSLRDRGEAFF. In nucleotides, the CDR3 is TGTGCCAGCAGTCTCCGGGACAGGGGTGAAGCTTTCTTT.

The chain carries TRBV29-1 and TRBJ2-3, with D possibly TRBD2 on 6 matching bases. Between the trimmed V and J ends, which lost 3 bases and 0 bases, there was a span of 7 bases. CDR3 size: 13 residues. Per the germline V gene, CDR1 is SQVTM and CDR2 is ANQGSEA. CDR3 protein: CSVDAGSTDTQYF. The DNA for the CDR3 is TGCAGCGTTGATGCGGGGAGCACAGATACGCAGTATTTT.

The CDR3 here is CASTILPGNADTQYF. In DNA, the CDR3 is TGTGCCAGCACCATCCTCCCAGGCAACGCAGATACGCAGTATTTT. This chain uses TRBV7-2 with TRBJ2-3; D gene uncertain. Germline assignment: CDR1 SGHTA and CDR2 FQGNSA. The CDR3 extends over 15 amino acids. V was shortened by 7 bases and J by 4 bases, with 18 bases between the two germline ends.

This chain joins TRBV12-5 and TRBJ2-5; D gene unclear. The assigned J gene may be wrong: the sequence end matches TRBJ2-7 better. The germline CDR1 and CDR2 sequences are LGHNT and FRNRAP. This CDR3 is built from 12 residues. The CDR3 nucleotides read TGTGCTACCCTAAACCCTAAGAACGAGCAGTACTTC. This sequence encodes CATLNPKNEQYF.

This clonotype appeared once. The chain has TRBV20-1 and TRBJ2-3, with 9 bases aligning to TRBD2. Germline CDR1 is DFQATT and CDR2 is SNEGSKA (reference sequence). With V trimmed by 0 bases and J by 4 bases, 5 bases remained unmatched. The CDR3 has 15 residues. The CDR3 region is CSARDSSGVADTQYF. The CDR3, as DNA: TGCAGTGCTAGAGATTCTAGCGGGGTTGCAGATACGCAGTATTTT.

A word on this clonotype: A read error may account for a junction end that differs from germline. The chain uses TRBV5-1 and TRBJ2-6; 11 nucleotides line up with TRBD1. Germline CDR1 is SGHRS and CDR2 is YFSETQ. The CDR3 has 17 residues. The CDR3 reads CASSWSGQGAGANVLTF. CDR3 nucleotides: TGCGCCAGCAGCTGGTCTGGACAGGGGGCTGGGGCCAACGTTCTGACTTTC.

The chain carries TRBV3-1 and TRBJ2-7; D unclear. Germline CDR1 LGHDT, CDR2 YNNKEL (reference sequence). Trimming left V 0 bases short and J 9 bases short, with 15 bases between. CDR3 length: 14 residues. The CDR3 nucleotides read TGTGCCAGCAGCCAAGACACCAGAAATAACTTGCAGTACTTC. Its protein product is CASSQDTRNNLQYF.

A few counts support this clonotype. CDR3 sequence (DNA): TGTGCCAGCAGCTCAGGTGGGGCGGGGGGCCCTCCAGAGACCCAGTACTTC. This sequence encodes CASSSGGAGGPPETQYF. The chain uses TRBV9 and TRBJ2-5; 8 bases are a match to TRBD2. V lost 4 bases and J lost 4; bases outside the gene matches: 15. Germline V gene data show CDR1 as SGDLS and CDR2 as YYNGEE. This CDR3 has 17 residues.